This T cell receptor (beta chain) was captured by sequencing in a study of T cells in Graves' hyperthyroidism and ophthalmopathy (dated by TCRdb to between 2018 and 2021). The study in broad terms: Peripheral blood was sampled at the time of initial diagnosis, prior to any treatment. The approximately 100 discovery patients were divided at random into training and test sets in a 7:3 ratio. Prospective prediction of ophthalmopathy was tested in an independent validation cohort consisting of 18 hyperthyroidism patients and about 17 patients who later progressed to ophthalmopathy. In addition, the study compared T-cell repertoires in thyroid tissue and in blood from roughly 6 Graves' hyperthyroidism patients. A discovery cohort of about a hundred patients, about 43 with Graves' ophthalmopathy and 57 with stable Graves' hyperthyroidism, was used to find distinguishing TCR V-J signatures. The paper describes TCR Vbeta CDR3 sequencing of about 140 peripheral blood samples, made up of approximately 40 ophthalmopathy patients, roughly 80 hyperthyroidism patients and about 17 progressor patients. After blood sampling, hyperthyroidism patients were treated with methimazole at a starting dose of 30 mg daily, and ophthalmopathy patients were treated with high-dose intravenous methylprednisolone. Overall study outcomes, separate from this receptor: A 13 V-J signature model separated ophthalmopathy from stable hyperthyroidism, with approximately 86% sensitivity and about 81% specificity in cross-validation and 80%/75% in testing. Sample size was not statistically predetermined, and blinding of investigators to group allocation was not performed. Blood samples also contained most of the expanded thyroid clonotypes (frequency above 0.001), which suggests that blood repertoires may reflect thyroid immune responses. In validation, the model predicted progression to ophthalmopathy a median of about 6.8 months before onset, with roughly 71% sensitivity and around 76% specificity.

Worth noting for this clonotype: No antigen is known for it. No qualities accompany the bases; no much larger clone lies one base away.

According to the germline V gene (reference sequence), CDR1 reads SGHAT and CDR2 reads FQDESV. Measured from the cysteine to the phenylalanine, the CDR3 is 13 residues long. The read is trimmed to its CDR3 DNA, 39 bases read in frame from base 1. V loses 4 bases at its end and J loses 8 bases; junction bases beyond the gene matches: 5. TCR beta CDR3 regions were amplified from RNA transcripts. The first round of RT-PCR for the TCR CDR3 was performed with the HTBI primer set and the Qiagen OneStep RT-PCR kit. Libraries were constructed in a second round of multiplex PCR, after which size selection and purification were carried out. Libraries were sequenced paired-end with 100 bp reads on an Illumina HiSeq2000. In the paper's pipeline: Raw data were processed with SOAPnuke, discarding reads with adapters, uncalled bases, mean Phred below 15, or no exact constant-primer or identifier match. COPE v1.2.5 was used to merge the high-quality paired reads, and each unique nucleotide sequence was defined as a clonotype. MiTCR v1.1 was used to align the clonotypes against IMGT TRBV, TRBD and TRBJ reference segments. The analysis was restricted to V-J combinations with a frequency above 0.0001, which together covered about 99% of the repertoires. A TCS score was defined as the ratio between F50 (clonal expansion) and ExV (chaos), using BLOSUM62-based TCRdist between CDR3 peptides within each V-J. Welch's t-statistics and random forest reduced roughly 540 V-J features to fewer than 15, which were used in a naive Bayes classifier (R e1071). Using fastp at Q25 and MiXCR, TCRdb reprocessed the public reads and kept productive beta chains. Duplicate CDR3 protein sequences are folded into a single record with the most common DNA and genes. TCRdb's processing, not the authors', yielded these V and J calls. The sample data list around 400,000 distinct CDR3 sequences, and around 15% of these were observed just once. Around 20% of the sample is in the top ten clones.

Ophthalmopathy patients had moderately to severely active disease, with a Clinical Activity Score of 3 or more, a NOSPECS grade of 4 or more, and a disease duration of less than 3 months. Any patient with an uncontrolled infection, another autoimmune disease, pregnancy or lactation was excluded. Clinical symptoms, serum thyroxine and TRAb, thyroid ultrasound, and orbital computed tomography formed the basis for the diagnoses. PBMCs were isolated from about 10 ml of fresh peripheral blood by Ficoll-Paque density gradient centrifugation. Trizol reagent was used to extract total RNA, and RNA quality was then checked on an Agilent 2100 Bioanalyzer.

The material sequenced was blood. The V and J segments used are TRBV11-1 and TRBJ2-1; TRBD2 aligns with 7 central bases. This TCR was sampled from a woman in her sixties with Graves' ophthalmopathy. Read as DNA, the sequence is TGTGCCAGCAGCTATTCCCGGGAGGATGAGCAGTTCTTC. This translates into CASSYSREDEQFF.